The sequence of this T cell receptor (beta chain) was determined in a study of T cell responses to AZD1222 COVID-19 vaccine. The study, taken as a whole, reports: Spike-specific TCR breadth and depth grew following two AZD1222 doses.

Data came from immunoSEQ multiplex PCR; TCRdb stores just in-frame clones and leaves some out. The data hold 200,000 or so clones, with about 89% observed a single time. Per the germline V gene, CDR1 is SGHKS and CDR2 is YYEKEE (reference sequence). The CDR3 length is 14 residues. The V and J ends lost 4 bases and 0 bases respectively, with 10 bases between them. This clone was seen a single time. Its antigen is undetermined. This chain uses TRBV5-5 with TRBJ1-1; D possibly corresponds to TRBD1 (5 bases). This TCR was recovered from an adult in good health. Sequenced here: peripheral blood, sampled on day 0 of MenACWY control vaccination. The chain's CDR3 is CASSATALNTEAFF. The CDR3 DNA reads TGTGCCAGCAGCGCGACAGCCTTGAACACTGAAGCTTTCTTT.